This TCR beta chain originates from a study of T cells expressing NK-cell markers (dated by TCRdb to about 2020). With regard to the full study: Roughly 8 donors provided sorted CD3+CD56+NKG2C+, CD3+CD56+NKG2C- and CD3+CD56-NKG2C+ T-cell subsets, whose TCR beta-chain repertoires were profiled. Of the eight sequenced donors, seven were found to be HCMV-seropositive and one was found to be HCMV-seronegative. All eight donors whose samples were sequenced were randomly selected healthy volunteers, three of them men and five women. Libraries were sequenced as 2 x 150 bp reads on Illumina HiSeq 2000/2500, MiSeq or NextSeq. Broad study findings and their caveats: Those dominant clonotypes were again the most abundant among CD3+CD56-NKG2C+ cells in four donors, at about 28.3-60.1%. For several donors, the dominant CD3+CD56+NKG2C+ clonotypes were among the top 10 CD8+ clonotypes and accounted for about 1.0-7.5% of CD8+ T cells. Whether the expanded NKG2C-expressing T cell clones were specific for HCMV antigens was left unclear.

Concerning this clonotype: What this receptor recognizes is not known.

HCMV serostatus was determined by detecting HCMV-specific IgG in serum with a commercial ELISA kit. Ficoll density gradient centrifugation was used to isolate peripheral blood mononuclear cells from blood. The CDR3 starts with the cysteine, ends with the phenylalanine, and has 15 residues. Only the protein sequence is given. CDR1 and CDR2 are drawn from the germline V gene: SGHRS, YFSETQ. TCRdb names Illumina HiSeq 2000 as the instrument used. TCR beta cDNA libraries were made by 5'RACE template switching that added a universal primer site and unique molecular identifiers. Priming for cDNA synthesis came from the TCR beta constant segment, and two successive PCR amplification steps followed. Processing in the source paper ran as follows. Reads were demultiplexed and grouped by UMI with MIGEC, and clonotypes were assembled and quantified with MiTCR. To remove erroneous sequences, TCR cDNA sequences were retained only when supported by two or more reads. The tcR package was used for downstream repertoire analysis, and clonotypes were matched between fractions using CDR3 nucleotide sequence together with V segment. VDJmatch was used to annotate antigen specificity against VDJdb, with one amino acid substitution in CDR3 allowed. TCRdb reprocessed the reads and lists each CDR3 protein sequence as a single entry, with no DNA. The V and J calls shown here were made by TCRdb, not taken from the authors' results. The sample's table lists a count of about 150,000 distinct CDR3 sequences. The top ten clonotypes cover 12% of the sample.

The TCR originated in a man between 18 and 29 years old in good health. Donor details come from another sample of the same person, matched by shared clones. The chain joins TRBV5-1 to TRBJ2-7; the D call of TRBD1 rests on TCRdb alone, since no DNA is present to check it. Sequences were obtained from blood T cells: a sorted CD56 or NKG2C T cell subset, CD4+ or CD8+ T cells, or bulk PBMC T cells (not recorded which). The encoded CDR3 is CASSLEGQGLHEQYF. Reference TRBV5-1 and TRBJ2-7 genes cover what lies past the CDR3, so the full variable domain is KAGVTQTPRYLIKTRGQQVTLSCSPISGHRSVSWYQQTPGQGLQFLFEYFSETQRNKGNFPGRFSGRQFSNSRSEMNVSTLELGDSALYLCASSLEGQGLHEQYFGPGTRLTVT.